This T cell receptor (beta chain) emerged from a study of T cell changes during pregnancy in multiple sclerosis. The protocol was immunoSEQ multiplex PCR, while the TCRdb copy is restricted to in-frame clones and leaves out a portion. The profile shows 79,000 or so clones, roughly 90% of them singletons. This clone was found once. The TCR sequence derives from a female donor in good health, enrolled as a control in a pregnancy study. Source: peripheral blood, taken in the first trimester of pregnancy.

DNA of the CDR3: TGTGCCAGCAGTATGGGACAGGGTCTGGACACTGAAGCTTTCTTT. As protein: CASSMGQGLDTEAFF. This chain links TRBV6-6 with TRBJ1-1, with TRBD1 matching over 9 bases. The ends lost 5 bases at V and 3 bases at J; junction bases unmatched: 7. Germline V gene data show CDR1 as MNHNY and CDR2 as SVGAGI (reference sequence). The CDR3 loop spans 15 amino acids.